This TCR beta chain was sequenced during a study of response to subunit inactivated influenza vaccine. Study outcomes and limitations: Few additional T cells are recruited per seasonal influenza vaccination, authors suggested.

TCRdb fed the RT-PCR reads into MiXCR, producing one record per CDR3 protein. The repertoire holds 650,000 to 800,000 distinct CDR3 sequences, with about 15% as singletons. About this clonotype itself: Its antigen is currently unknown.

CDR3 length: 15 residues. V was pared by 6 bases and J by 3 bases, with 7 bases of the junction left unmatched. Germline V CDR1 and CDR2: MNHEY, SMNVEV (reference sequence). The rearrangement joins TRBV27 to TRBJ2-7; 11 positions match TRBD2. The material was PBMCs from blood, obtained 14 to 15 days before vaccination. This receptor was obtained from a man aged 45-65 years who received an inactivated influenza vaccine. For the CDR3, the DNA is TGTGCCAGCAGACCCGGGACTAGCGGACTCTACGAGCAGTACTTC. It codes for CASRPGTSGLYEQYF.